These T cell receptor beta chains were read from a single sample in a study of OX40 agonist ivuxolimab in advanced cancers. Data came from immunoSEQ multiplex PCR; TCRdb stores just in-frame clones and leaves some out. The sample lists under 95,000 clones, more than 75% occurring once. Sequences were derived from CD4+ or CD8+ T cells sorted from blood, sampled in a trial of the OX40 agonist ivuxolimab. The receptor source for this set is an adult with an advanced solid tumor such as melanoma, head and neck, liver or kidney cancer. Both conserved end residues are trimmed from each CDR3. The D gene is left open where the match is weak.

D: TRBD2
J: TRBJ2-7
V: TRBV5-1
CDR3: ASSLEGLAGSYEQY

D: NA
J: TRBJ2-1
V: TRBV9
CDR3: ASSVANSLGPNEQF

D: TRBD1
J: TRBJ2-7
V: TRBV28
CDR3: ASSSPRTGGIDEQY

D: TRBD1
J: TRBJ1-1
V: TRBV6-5
CDR3: ASSPGTGGKAF

D: TRBD2
J: TRBJ2-5
V: TRBV6-1
CDR3: ASIGTSGRSETQY

D: NA
J: TRBJ1-5
V: TRBV15
CDR3: ATSRDRGNQPQH

D: NA
J: TRBJ1-1
V: TRBV2
CDR3: ASRRGQANTEAF

D: TRBD1
J: TRBJ1-5
V: TRBV11-2
CDR3: ASSAGTGGNQPQH

D: NA
J: TRBJ2-7
V: TRBV19
CDR3: ASSMNRYEQY

D: NA
J: TRBJ2-5
V: TRBV7-9
CDR3: ASSTTGGKGETQY

D: TRBD1
J: TRBJ1-2
V: TRBV6-5
CDR3: ASSYPGPTGTYGYT

D: TRBD1
J: TRBJ1-1
V: TRBV9
CDR3: ASSPLTGGVTEAF

D: NA
J: TRBJ2-5
V: TRBV5-6
CDR3: ASSSVWETQY

D: NA
J: TRBJ2-7
V: TRBV2
CDR3: ASKNGGGVYEQY

D: NA
J: TRBJ1-5
V: TRBV10-2
CDR3: ASSTTGYNAPQH

D: NA
J: TRBJ2-1
V: TRBV9
CDR3: ASSGGLGGIYNEQF

D: TRBD1
J: TRBJ1-1
V: TRBV5-4
CDR3: ASRPDLQGATEAF

D: TRBD1
J: TRBJ2-5
V: TRBV5-1
CDR3: ASKLGQQETQY

D: TRBD1
J: TRBJ1-5
V: TRBV7-9
CDR3: ASTFGQGVDSNQPQH

D: NA
J: TRBJ2-2
V: TRBV6-5
CDR3: ASRGGSSTGELF

D: NA
J: TRBJ2-7
V: TRBV29-1
CDR3: SVEITGKTYEQY

D: NA
J: TRBJ2-3
V: TRBV7-2
CDR3: ASSPLGGPTDTQY

D: NA
J: TRBJ2-1
V: TRBV5-6
CDR3: ASSLEAVDNEQF

D: TRBD1
J: TRBJ2-2
V: TRBV2
CDR3: ASRGQGAYTGELF

D: TRBD2
J: TRBJ2-5
V: TRBV2
CDR3: ASSEFSGVGETQY

D: TRBD2
J: TRBJ2-1
V: TRBV28
CDR3: AIRAGTNNEQF

D: NA
J: TRBJ1-2
V: TRBV5-6
CDR3: ASSLDPVTGYT

D: TRBD2
J: TRBJ2-1
V: TRBV5-1
CDR3: ASSLGQVAGVVVRNEQF

D: NA
J: TRBJ1-4
V: TRBV21-1
CDR3: ASSTTEFNEKLF

D: NA
J: TRBJ1-4
V: TRBV9
CDR3: ASSARFEGRGEKLF

D: NA
J: TRBJ1-1
V: TRBV28
CDR3: ASSFVQLLMNTEAF

D: NA
J: TRBJ2-1
V: TRBV6-1
CDR3: ASSRGDLGDEQF

D: NA
J: TRBJ2-3
V: TRBV9
CDR3: ASSVAGRVADTQY

D: NA
J: TRBJ2-1
V: TRBV6-5
CDR3: ASSSLSHNEQF

D: NA
J: TRBJ2-5
V: TRBV2
CDR3: ASSENRQETQY

D: NA
J: TRBJ2-1
V: TRBV19
CDR3: ASSLPRVSSYNEQF

D: TRBD2
J: TRBJ2-7
V: TRBV27
CDR3: ASSSLRLAGTSSYEQY

D: NA
J: TRBJ1-2
V: TRBV18
CDR3: ASSPESYGYT

D: TRBD1
J: TRBJ1-2
V: TRBV29-1
CDR3: SVVQGGYGYT

D: NA
J: TRBJ1-4
V: TRBV6-1
CDR3: ASRTQIATNEKLF

D: TRBD2
J: TRBJ2-1
V: TRBV19
CDR3: ASSILAGVRNEQF

D: NA
J: TRBJ1-2
V: TRBV6-5
CDR3: AAKGSSNYGYT

D: NA
J: TRBJ2-3
V: TRBV5-1
CDR3: ASSFPSTDTQY

D: NA
J: TRBJ1-1
V: TRBV6-5
CDR3: ASSPTGQPNTEAF

D: NA
J: TRBJ1-1
V: TRBV7-6
CDR3: ASSSIKNTEAF

D: NA
J: TRBJ1-2
V: TRBV19
CDR3: ASSIGQGNYGYT

D: NA
J: TRBJ1-5
V: TRBV28
CDR3: ASRILNQPQH

D: NA
J: TRBJ1-2
V: TRBV2
CDR3: ASSEGGWGYT

D: NA
J: TRBJ1-1
V: TRBV6-5
CDR3: ASSASGLLAEAF

D: TRBD1
J: TRBJ1-3
V: TRBV5-8
CDR3: ASSFHRGSGNTIY

D: TRBD2
J: TRBJ2-5
V: TRBV18
CDR3: ASSPTAGGGQYQETQY

D: NA
J: TRBJ2-4
V: TRBV7-2
CDR3: ASSFFTGRDKNIQY

D: TRBD1
J: TRBJ1-6
V: TRBV10-2
CDR3: ASSESWPGQTNSPLH